A selection of T cell receptor beta chains follows, all from one sample in a study of identical twins. TCRdb processed the 5' RACE reads anew with MiXCR; each CDR3 protein has one entry. This sample has approximately 1.8 million distinct CDR3 sequences; around 33% occur once, and the top ten carry about 0.25%. Input material: cord blood. These receptors came from a newborn girl in good health. CDR3s include the opening cysteine and the closing phenylalanine or tryptophan. Fields, in order: clone size, J gene, D gene, V gene, CDR3 protein. D genes are given only for firm matches. Part of the rows lack a size; the others show once, few, many or a class for expanded clones.

clone size: few
J gene: TRBJ1-2
D gene: NA
V gene: TRBV19
CDR3 protein: CASSMFGRPGNTF

clone size: many
J gene: TRBJ1-5
D gene: NA
V gene: TRBV5-1
CDR3 protein: CASSLTGTQPQHF

clone size: few
J gene: TRBJ2-1
D gene: NA
V gene: TRBV27
CDR3 protein: CASSLKGVPYNEQFF

clone size: few
J gene: TRBJ2-3
D gene: TRBD2
V gene: TRBV6-2/TRBV6-3
CDR3 protein: CASRISGVTDTQYF

clone size: NA
J gene: TRBJ2-3
D gene: NA
V gene: TRBV6-1
CDR3 protein: CASSSSTGSTDTQYF

clone size: NA
J gene: TRBJ2-5
D gene: NA
V gene: TRBV7-9
CDR3 protein: CASSLVWGGPQETQYF

clone size: NA
J gene: TRBJ1-5
D gene: TRBD1
V gene: TRBV5-1
CDR3 protein: CASSLAGGRQPQHF

clone size: NA
J gene: TRBJ1-5
D gene: NA
V gene: TRBV20-1
CDR3 protein: CSATAGNQPQHF

clone size: NA
J gene: TRBJ1-2
D gene: NA
V gene: TRBV28
CDR3 protein: CASSFQFGYTF

clone size: many
J gene: TRBJ2-3
D gene: NA
V gene: TRBV29-1
CDR3 protein: CSVGTDTQYF

clone size: few
J gene: TRBJ1-2
D gene: NA
V gene: TRBV12-3/TRBV12-4
CDR3 protein: CASRTTGANYGYTF

clone size: NA
J gene: TRBJ2-3
D gene: NA
V gene: TRBV12-3/TRBV12-4
CDR3 protein: CASSLDHPGDTQYF

clone size: many
J gene: TRBJ2-7
D gene: NA
V gene: TRBV29-1
CDR3 protein: CSADRTDPYEQYF

clone size: NA
J gene: TRBJ2-1
D gene: TRBD2
V gene: TRBV20-1
CDR3 protein: CSARVPTSGGYNEQFF

clone size: NA
J gene: TRBJ2-3
D gene: TRBD1
V gene: TRBV13
CDR3 protein: CASRDRGRYTDTQYF

clone size: NA
J gene: TRBJ2-1
D gene: NA
V gene: TRBV6-5
CDR3 protein: CASSAIQEQEQFF

clone size: few
J gene: TRBJ2-2
D gene: NA
V gene: TRBV20-1
CDR3 protein: CSARVRTNTGELFF

clone size: few
J gene: TRBJ2-1
D gene: TRBD2
V gene: TRBV6-2/TRBV6-3
CDR3 protein: CASTESGLTYNEQFF

clone size: few
J gene: TRBJ1-1
D gene: NA
V gene: TRBV20-1
CDR3 protein: CSAEQALNTEAFF

clone size: few
J gene: TRBJ2-1
D gene: NA
V gene: TRBV4-2
CDR3 protein: CASSQEWDGATYNEQFF

clone size: NA
J gene: TRBJ1-1
D gene: TRBD1
V gene: TRBV11-2
CDR3 protein: CASSPGQGGYVNTEAFF

clone size: few
J gene: TRBJ2-7
D gene: TRBD2
V gene: TRBV27
CDR3 protein: CASSLLLAGLYEQYF

clone size: many
J gene: TRBJ2-1
D gene: NA
V gene: TRBV7-9
CDR3 protein: CASSQKPGLQRNEQFF

clone size: NA
J gene: TRBJ1-6
D gene: NA
V gene: TRBV6-6
CDR3 protein: CASSPWSSNSPLHF

clone size: few
J gene: TRBJ1-2
D gene: TRBD1
V gene: TRBV5-5
CDR3 protein: CASSLGRRQGLYGYTF

clone size: NA
J gene: TRBJ2-3
D gene: NA
V gene: TRBV20-1
CDR3 protein: CSASSGGRGTDTQYF

clone size: NA
J gene: TRBJ1-2
D gene: TRBD1
V gene: TRBV20-1
CDR3 protein: CSAVDRANYGYTF

clone size: NA
J gene: TRBJ2-1
D gene: TRBD2
V gene: TRBV10-3
CDR3 protein: CAISETSGDSYNEQSF

clone size: NA
J gene: TRBJ2-3
D gene: TRBD2
V gene: TRBV24-1
CDR3 protein: CATRPGTSDTDTQYF

clone size: NA
J gene: TRBJ1-2
D gene: TRBD1
V gene: TRBV28
CDR3 protein: CTSSSTGVDNYGYTF

clone size: NA
J gene: TRBJ2-1
D gene: NA
V gene: TRBV12-3/TRBV12-4
CDR3 protein: CASSSSVNEQFF